This T cell receptor (beta chain) was retrieved from a study of PD-1 blockade in mismatch repair-deficient tumors. Study-level information: Patients had around 11 mismatch repair-deficient cancer types, all previously treated and progressing.

Study results and limitations: Rapid post-treatment expansion, then contraction, generally preceding radiologic response, marked tumor-resident clones.

Profiling relied on immunoSEQ multiplex PCR, and the TCRdb table lists in-frame clones only, not all of them. The repertoire holds more than 85,000 clones, with over 65% as singletons. V was clipped by 1 base and J by 0 bases; unmatched bases: 1. The V gene's germline CDR1 is SGHNT and CDR2 YENEEA. There are 15 residues in the CDR3. The table lists this clone with a few counts. The antigen remains undetermined. Every patient had mismatch repair deficiency by PCR or immunohistochemistry. TCR sequencing covered three patients who responded to pembrolizumab. The sequenced sample was peripheral blood, obtained roughly 35 weeks after starting pembrolizumab. The J gene is TRBJ1-2, the V gene TRBV11-3, with 8 bases matching TRBD1. The source is an adult with mismatch repair-deficient cancer. The CDR3 nucleotides read TGTGCCAGCAGCTTAGCGACAGGGGCTAACTATGGCTACACCTTC. Encoded protein: CASSLATGANYGYTF. The entire variable domain, with the rest obtained from reference TRBV11-3 and TRBJ1-2, is as follows: EAGVVQSPRYKIIEKKQPVAFWCNPISGHNTLYWYLQNLGQGPELLIRYENEEAVDDSQLPKDRFSAERLKGVDSTLKIQPAELGDSAVYLCASSLATGANYGYTFGSGTRLTVV.